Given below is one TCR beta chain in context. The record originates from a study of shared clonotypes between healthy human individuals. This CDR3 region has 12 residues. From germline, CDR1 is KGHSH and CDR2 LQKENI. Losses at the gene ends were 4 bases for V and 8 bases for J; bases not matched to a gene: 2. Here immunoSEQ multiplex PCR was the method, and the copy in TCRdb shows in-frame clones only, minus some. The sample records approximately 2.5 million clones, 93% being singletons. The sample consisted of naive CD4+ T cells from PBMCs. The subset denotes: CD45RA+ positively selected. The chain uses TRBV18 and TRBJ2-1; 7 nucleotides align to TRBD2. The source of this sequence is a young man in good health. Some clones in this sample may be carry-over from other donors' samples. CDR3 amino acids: CASSQTSDEQFF. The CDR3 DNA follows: TGTGCCAGCTCACAAACTAGCGATGAGCAGTTCTTC.